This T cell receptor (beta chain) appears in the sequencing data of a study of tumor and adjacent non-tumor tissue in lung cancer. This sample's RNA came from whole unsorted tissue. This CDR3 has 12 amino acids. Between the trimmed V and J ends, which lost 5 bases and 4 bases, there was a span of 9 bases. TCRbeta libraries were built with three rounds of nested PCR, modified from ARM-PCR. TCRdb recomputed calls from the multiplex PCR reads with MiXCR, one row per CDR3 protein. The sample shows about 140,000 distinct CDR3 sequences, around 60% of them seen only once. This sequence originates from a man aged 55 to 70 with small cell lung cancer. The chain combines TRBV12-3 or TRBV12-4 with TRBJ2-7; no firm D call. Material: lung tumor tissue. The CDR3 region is CASSGGLYEQYF. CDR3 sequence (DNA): TGTGCCAGCAGTGGCGGCCTTTACGAGCAGTACTTC.